This T cell receptor beta chain was captured by sequencing in a study of tumor and adjacent non-tumor tissue in lung cancer. In the study overall: Histology: under 15 adenocarcinoma, a couple of squamous cell carcinoma, 1 small cell lung cancer. Study-level points and caveats: TCR diversity was significantly greater in tumor than normal lung tissue. Top 100 clones took a larger repertoire share in normal lung.

As for this clonotype: Its antigen is as yet unknown.

The library came from three nested PCR rounds adapted from ARM-PCR protocols. A single record per CDR3 protein comes from TCRdb applying MiXCR to the multiplex PCR reads. Of fewer than 85,000 distinct CDR3 sequences detected, 60% to 85% appear once; the ten largest clones hold approximately 12%. The template was RNA from unsorted bulk tissue. The sequence was obtained from a woman aged 45-65 years with non-small cell lung cancer. The material sequenced was lung tumor tissue.

The CDR3 here is CASSWRTRMMEETQYF. The CDR3 DNA sequence: TGTGCCAGCAGCTGGAGAACCAGGATGATGGAAGAGACCCAGTACTTC. The chain couples TRBV11-2 to TRBJ2-5; D is undetermined. CDR1 and CDR2 from the germline V gene are SGHAT and FQNNGV. V was pared by 4 bases and J by 3 bases, with 18 bases between. The CDR3 length is 16 residues.